This record looks at one T cell receptor beta chain sequence and its context. The target antigen is unknown. The CDR3 sequence is 16 residues long. Trimming removed 2 bases from V and 3 bases from J, with 14 bases in between. Germline lookup yields CDR1 SGHNT and CDR2 YYREEE (reference sequence). The data derive from a study of cytomegalovirus exposure and HLA in healthy donors. Overall study: The roughly 120 million unique TCR beta sequences, from 150 million to 200 million T cells, were found by an earlier analysis.

PCR was performed using 60 Vbeta and 13 Jbeta primers. Assay used: immunoSEQ multiplex PCR; TCRdb lists only in-frame clones, some missing. The sample consists of roughly 110,000 clones, 82% of them appearing once. General study results and limits: The study designated 164 TCR beta chains cytomegalovirus-associated. Published work reported that the classifier diagnosed cytomegalovirus status with high specificity and sensitivity.

The chain has TRBV5-4 and TRBJ2-2; D is perhaps TRBD2 (5 bases). The specimen sequenced was PBMCs. The sequence was collected from a man aged 50 to 60 in good health and CMV-seronegative. DNA of the CDR3: TGTGCCAGCAGCTTTGAGGGCGCGGGTCACACCGGGGAGCTGTTTTTT. Translation gives CASSFEGAGHTGELFF. The full variable domain, completed using reference TRBV5-4 and TRBJ2-2, is ETGVTQSPTHLIKTRGQQVTLRCSSQSGHNTVSWYQQALGQGPQFIFQYYREEENGRGNFPPRFSGLQFPNYSSELNVNALELDDSALYLCASSFEGAGHTGELFFGEGSRLTVL.